One sample yielded the 17 T cell receptor beta chains listed below, sequenced in a study of blood T cells in healthy people across ages. A second PCR, run for about 7 to 11 cycles, used a sample-barcoded 5' primer plus a J-beta primer mix. One entry per CDR3 protein, called by TCRdb with MiXCR from the 5' RACE reads. Here the sample spans some 1.4 million distinct CDR3 sequences, approximately 38% being singletons. Sequenced sample: blood. These receptor sequences come from a woman aged 18-30 years in good health.

J is TRBJ2-1 and V is TRBV20-1; the D gene is possibly TRBD2 (5 bases). The CDR3 has 15 residues. The germline V gene encodes CDR1 DFQATT and CDR2 SNEGSKA (reference sequence). Trimming shortened V by 4 bases and J by 4 bases, and 17 bases separated the two germline ends. CDR3 in DNA: TGCAGTGCTACTAGCCTTATTGACAATTACAATGAGCAGTTCTTC. Amino acid sequence: CSATSLIDNYNEQFF.

The genes are TRBV5-6 and TRBJ2-7; no reliable D call. Trimming shortened V by 6 bases and J by 2 bases, and 9 bases separated the two germline ends. The CDR3 has 12 residues. Germline-derived CDR1 and CDR2 are SGHDT and YYEEEE. The CDR3, as DNA: TGTGCCAGCAACCGTAGAGCCTACGAGCAGTACTTC. Translating it yields CASNRRAYEQYF.

Note on this clonotype: A read error may produce the germline difference seen at one junction end. The chain carries TRBV2 and TRBJ2-1; 7 positions match TRBD2. Germline V gene lookup returns CDR1 SNHLY and CDR2 FYNNEI. The CDR3 covers 13 residues. In DNA, the CDR3 is TGTACCAGCAGTGTCTCTAGCGGTCAACACAAGTTCTTC. Translating gives CTSSVSSGQHKFF.

The J gene is TRBJ2-5, the V gene TRBV6-1, with 8 bases aligning to TRBD1. V was clipped by 4 bases and J by 1 base; unmatched bases: 5. The CDR3 length is 15 residues. CDR1 and CDR2 from the germline V gene are MNHNS and SASEGT. The CDR3 DNA follows: TGTGCCAGCAGTGTAATGACAGGGGTCCAAGAGACCCAGTACTTC. Translating it yields CASSVMTGVQETQYF.

This clonotype appeared once. The chain is built from TRBV25-1 and TRBJ1-1, with D perhaps matching TRBD1 (5 bases). The CDR3 contains 13 residues. V lost 10 bases to trimming and J lost 1 base, with 13 bases between them. Germline-derived CDR1 and CDR2 are MGHDK and SYGVNS. For the CDR3, the DNA is TGTGCCATGCGGGGGACTCCGAACACTGAAGCTTTCTTT. As protein: CAMRGTPNTEAFF.

The rearrangement joins TRBV6-1 to TRBJ2-6, with D hard to call. Germline CDR1 and CDR2: MNHNS and SASEGT. This CDR3 is 14 amino acids long. Deletions cut 7 bases from V and 1 base from J, with 8 bases between. CDR3 sequence: CASKVHSGANVLTF. DNA of the CDR3: TGTGCCAGCAAAGTCCATTCTGGGGCCAACGTCCTGACTTTC.

The V and J genes are TRBV14 and TRBJ2-3; 8 positions match TRBD2. Germline lookup yields CDR1 SGHDN and CDR2 FVKESK. The CDR3 loop spans 17 amino acids. J gave up 3 bases and V 0 bases, and 8 bases lay outside the gene matches. The CDR3 DNA follows: TGTGCCAGCAGCCAAGATCGGCGGGGGGCAAGGACAGATACGCAGTATTTT. This codes for CASSQDRRGARTDTQYF.

This rearrangement joins TRBV7-8 to TRBJ2-5; D call uncertain. CDR1 and CDR2 from the germline V gene are SGHVS and FQNEAQ. V lost 5 bases and J 11 bases, leaving 27 bases between the germline ends. The CDR3 contains 16 residues. As DNA, the CDR3 is TGTGCCAGCAGCGAAACCCGGGCCTTGGCCTACAATGAGCAGTACTTC. Its translation is CASSETRALAYNEQYF.

The chain joins TRBV6-2 or TRBV6-3 to TRBJ2-7; 8 bases match TRBD1. The V gene's germline CDR1 is MNHEY and CDR2 SVGEGT. V lost 6 bases, J lost 7 bases, and 11 bases stayed unmatched. The CDR3 is 14 residues long. The CDR3 DNA sequence: TGTGCCAGCAGCAACCCGACAGGGGCTAATGAGCAGTACTTC. Translation: CASSNPTGANEQYF.

The chain is built from TRBV2 and TRBJ1-2; the D gene is possibly TRBD1 (5 bases). V was clipped by 7 bases and J by 0 bases, with 15 bases between them. CDR1 and CDR2 from the germline V gene are SNHLY and FYNNEI. This CDR3 comprises 15 residues. The CDR3 spells CASNGAALPNYGYTF. CDR3 sequence (DNA): TGTGCCAGCAATGGGGCAGCCCTTCCTAACTATGGCTACACCTTC.

Concerning this clonotype itself: The junction and the germline gene differ at one end; a read error may be behind it. The chain uses TRBV6-5 and TRBJ2-7; 7 nucleotides match TRBD1. The CDR3 has 15 amino acids. Germline V gene sequence: CDR1 MNHEY, CDR2 SVGAGI. CDR3 DNA sequence: TGTACCAGCAGGCAGAATAGACAGGGATTGTACGAGCAGTACTTC. Amino acids: CTSRQNRQGLYEQYF.

This clonotype was seen a handful of times. The chain combines TRBV5-1 with TRBJ2-1; the match to TRBD2 covers 7 bases. The CDR3 is 17 amino acids. V shed 0 bases, J shed 7 bases, and the junction held 13 bases outside the gene matches. In germline, CDR1 is SGHRS, CDR2 YFSETQ. The DNA for the CDR3 is TGCGCCAGCAGCTTGGATCCGGGGGGAAGGAATTTGAATGAGCAGTTCTTC. Amino acids: CASSLDPGGRNLNEQFF.

A few counts support this clonotype. This chain connects TRBV15 to TRBJ2-1; D unresolved. Germline CDR1 LNHNV, CDR2 YYDKDF (reference sequence). Trimming took 0 bases from V and 2 from J, leaving 8 bases between them. This CDR3 is 15 amino acids long. CDR3 DNA sequence: TGTGCCACCAGCAGAGAATGGGATGCCTACAATGAGCAGTTCTTC. As protein: CATSREWDAYNEQFF.

A note on this clonotype: The junction shows a germline mismatch at one end, possibly a read error. The gene calls are TRBV11-2 and TRBJ2-1; 11 bases align to TRBD2. Looked up from germline, CDR1 is SGHAT and CDR2 is FQNNGV. This CDR3 is built from 16 residues. For the CDR3, the DNA is TGTGTCAGCAGCTCGGGACTAGCGGAGACCTACAATGAGCAGTTCTTC. Encoded protein: CVSSSGLAETYNEQFF.

This clonotype was counted between two and nine times. The V and J genes are TRBV20-1 and TRBJ2-7; TRBD2 agrees at 9 bases. Per the germline V gene, CDR1 is DFQATT and CDR2 is SNEGSKA (reference sequence). Unmatched junction bases numbered 9, after V lost 3 bases and J lost 3 bases. The CDR3 runs 15 residues. CDR3 in DNA: TGCAGTGCTAGCCCCGGGACTAGCAAGATCTACGAGCAGTACTTC. It codes for CSASPGTSKIYEQYF.

This clonotype was counted between two and nine times. The chain is built from TRBV6-5 and TRBJ2-1; a possible D gene is TRBD2 (6 bases). Germline-derived CDR1 and CDR2 are MNHEY and SVGAGI. The CDR3 spans 13 residues. Trimming removed 7 bases from V and 9 bases from J, with 16 bases in between. The CDR3 coding sequence is TGTGCCAGCAATCGATATTCTAGCGCTGAGCAGTTCTTC. Translating it yields CASNRYSSAEQFF.

The chain combines TRBV5-1 with TRBJ2-1, with 16 bases fitting TRBD2. V was clipped by 4 bases and J by 0 bases; unmatched bases: 10. Germline loops: CDR1 SGHRS, CDR2 YFSETQ. There are 20 residues in the CDR3. The DNA of the CDR3 is TGCGCCAGCAGCCCGGGACTAGCGGGAGGGTCTCAAAGCTCCTACAATGAGCAGTTCTTC. It yields the protein CASSPGLAGGSQSSYNEQFF. The full variable domain, completed using reference TRBV5-1 and TRBJ2-1, is KAGVTQTPRYLIKTRGQQVTLSCSPISGHRSVSWYQQTPGQGLQFLFEYFSETQRNKGNFPGRFSGRQFSNSRSEMNVSTLELGDSALYLCASSPGLAGGSQSSYNEQFFGPGTRLTVL.